Listed below are T cell receptor beta chains from one sample, sequenced in a study of blood T cell dynamics during melanoma immunotherapy. The data were produced by immunoSEQ multiplex PCR, yet TCRdb's version contains in-frame clones alone and is incomplete. The table includes approximately 15,000 clones, 86% detected once. The sequencing here drew on blood, taken from a patient treated with checkpoint blockade. These receptors were obtained from a human donor with melanoma. CDR3s include the opening cysteine and the closing phenylalanine or tryptophan. A D gene is named only where the DNA matches it firmly. Only some rows state a clone size, as once, few, many or a class for expanded clones.

>-|14|TRBV9|TRBJ1-4|-
TGTGCCAGCAGCGTAGGGGGGGCCTTTGAAAAACTGTTTTTT
CASSVGGAFEKLFF
>-|13|TRBV18|TRBJ2-3|-
TGTGCCAGCTCACCACTACTCGGAGATACGCAGTATTTT
CASSPLLGDTQYF
>-|15|TRBV18|TRBJ2-3|-
TGTGCCAGCTCACCTTCTGATCTCAGCACAGATACGCAGTATTTT
CASSPSDLSTDTQYF
>-|16|TRBV7-2|TRBJ2-2|TRBD2
TGTGCCAGCAGCTTAGGGGGACTAGCGTTAGCCGGGGAGCTGTTTTTT
CASSLGGLALAGELFF
>few|14|TRBV14|TRBJ2-7|-
TGTGCCAGCAAGCGAGACAGCACCTCCTACGAGCAGTACTTC
CASKRDSTSYEQYF
>-|17|TRBV28|TRBJ2-4|TRBD1
TGTGCCAGCAGTTTAGGGGTTAGGGACAGGGTGGAGTATATTCAGTACTTC
CASSLGVRDRVEYIQYF
>-|14|TRBV18|TRBJ1-5|-
TGTGCCAGCTCAGGGGAGTATAGCAATCAGCCCCAGCATTTT
CASSGEYSNQPQHF
>-|14|TRBV19|TRBJ2-3|-
TGTGCCAGTAGTATTGGGCTAGCCACAGATACGCAGTATTTT
CASSIGLATDTQYF
>-|16|TRBV5-4|TRBJ2-3|TRBD2
TGTGCCAGCAGCTTGGAGGCTAGCGGGGGCCGCGATACGCAGTATTTT
CASSLEASGGRDTQYF
>-|17|TRBV21-1|TRBJ1-5|-
TGTGCCAGCAGCAATTGGAGCAGGGTCCATAGCAATCAGCCCCAGCATTTT
CASSNWSRVHSNQPQHF
>-|13|TRBV7-3|TRBJ1-1|-
TGTGCCAGCAGCCCTGAAGGGAACACTGAAGCTTTCTTT
CASSPEGNTEAFF
>-|15|TRBV9|TRBJ1-5|-
TGTGCCAGCAGCGTGTCGGACAGCTACAATCAGCCCCAGCATTTT
CASSVSDSYNQPQHF
>few|13|TRBV25-1|TRBJ1-2|-
TGTGCCAGCAGGGTGGGGGTTTTCTCTGGCTACACCTTC
CASRVGVFSGYTF
>-|15|TRBV5-1|TRBJ1-2|-
TGCGCCAGCAGCCCCGCCGGGACACCGGCGAGGGGCTACACCTTC
CASSPAGTPARGYTF
>-|16|TRBV11-2|TRBJ2-2|-
TGTGCCAGCAGCCTAGGGGGGACGACGAGTGCCGGGGAGCTGTTTTTT
CASSLGGTTSAGELFF
>-|16|TRBV7-2|TRBJ1-2|TRBD1
TGTGCCAGCAGCTTATTGCTCACAGGGGGCGAGTATGGCTACACCTTC
CASSLLLTGGEYGYTF
>few|19|TRBV7-7|TRBJ2-3|TRBD1
TGTGCCAGCAGCGCAGGGACAGGGGTCACCTTGGAGGGCACAGATACGCAGTATTTT
CASSAGTGVTLEGTDTQYF
>-|15|TRBV5-6|TRBJ2-7|TRBD2
TGTGCCAGCAGCCGAGGGACTAGCGGTCTCTACGAGCAGTACTTC
CASSRGTSGLYEQYF
>-|13|TRBV2|TRBJ2-5|-
TGTGCCAGCAGGGCACCAGGGTTGGAGACCCAGTACTTC
CASRAPGLETQYF
>once|15|TRBV19|TRBJ2-2|TRBD2
TGTGCCAGTAGTTTGACTAGCGCGAACACCGGGGAGCTGTTTTTT
CASSLTSANTGELFF
>-|18|TRBV5-4|TRBJ1-4|TRBD1
TGTGCCAGCAGCCCCGCCGAGGGACAGGGGTTAACTAATGAAAAACTGTTTTTT
CASSPAEGQGLTNEKLFF
>few|15|TRBV10-3|TRBJ2-7|TRBD2
TGTGCCATCAGTGGGACTAGCGGGAGGAACTACGGGCAGTACTTC
CAISGTSGRNYGQYF
>once|14|TRBV5-5|TRBJ2-7|-
TGTGCCAGCACCTGGAGGGGGAACTCCTACGAGCAGTACTTC
CASTWRGNSYEQYF
>-|16|TRBV19|TRBJ2-7|TRBD1
TGTGCCAGTAGTGTAACCGGGACAGGGCTTGGGAGTGAGCAGTACTTC
CASSVTGTGLGSEQYF
>-|12|TRBV2|TRBJ1-6|-
TGTGCCAGTATGAGGGACCGGACATCGCCCCACTTT
CASMRDRTSPHF
>-|14|TRBV9|TRBJ2-1|TRBD2
TGTGCCAGCACCGGGGGACTAGCAGACAATGAGCAGTTCTTC
CASTGGLADNEQFF
>-|13|TRBV14|TRBJ2-3|-
TGTGCCAGCAGCCAAGATCTTTCAGATACGCAGTATTTT
CASSQDLSDTQYF
>once|13|TRBV5-8|TRBJ1-2|-
TGTGCCAGCAGCTTGGCGGCAGCCTATGGCTACACCTTC
CASSLAAAYGYTF
>-|12|TRBV5-1|TRBJ2-3|-
TGCGCCAGCAGCTTGGACCAAGATACGCAGTATTTT
CASSLDQDTQYF
>once|16|TRBV15|TRBJ2-5|TRBD2
TGTGCCACCAGCAGGACATTCGTGGAGCGGGAAAGGACCCAGTACTTC
CATSRTFVERERTQYF
>-|11|TRBV30|TRBJ2-5|-
TGTGCTACCGGGTTTGGGGAGACCCAGTACTTC
CATGFGETQYF
>-|15|TRBV7-2|TRBJ2-7|-
TGTGCCAGCAGCTTAGTCCGCGCGGAGAGCTACGAGCAGTACTTC
CASSLVRAESYEQYF
>-|16|TRBV7-9|TRBJ1-6|-
TGTGCCAGCAGGGGACGAGGGGCGGCCTATAATTCACCCCTCCACTTT
CASRGRGAAYNSPLHF
>-|16|TRBV27|TRBJ1-2|-
TGTGCCAGCATGGGAGGGGCAGGACACTCTAACTATGGCTACACCTTC
CASMGGAGHSNYGYTF
>few|15|TRBV4-1|TRBJ2-7|TRBD1
TGCGCCAGCAGCCAAACAGGGACAGGGATTTACGAGCAGTACTTC
CASSQTGTGIYEQYF
>once|15|TRBV11-1|TRBJ2-5|-
TGTGCCAGCAGCTATGCGGGACAGAACCAAGAGACCCAGTACTTC
CASSYAGQNQETQYF
>-|17|TRBV6-1|TRBJ2-5|-
TGTGCCAGCAGAGAACCTTTCATTAGCGGCGTCTCCGAGACCCAGTACTTC
CASREPFISGVSETQYF
>-|10|TRBV5-6|TRBJ1-1|-
TGTGCCAGCAGCTGGAGACTGGGGAACTTT
CASSWRLGNF
>-|15|TRBV6-1|TRBJ2-7|-
TGTGCCAGCAGTGAAGCGTCCCTAGATTGGCACGAGCAGTACTTC
CASSEASLDWHEQYF
>-|14|TRBV7-8|TRBJ2-4|-
TGTGCCAGCAGCTCCCGCCTTTCGATCGGGGGACAGTACTTC
CASSSRLSIGGQYF
>-|15|TRBV7-9|TRBJ1-3|-
TGTGCCAGCAGCTCCTACAGGGAAATCGGAAACACCATATATTTT
CASSSYREIGNTIYF
>-|8|TRBV7-8|TRBJ2-1|-
TGTGTAGGGGGGGGTCTGTTCTTC
CVGGGLFF
>-|18|TRBV11-2|TRBJ1-2|TRBD1
TGTGCCAGCAGCTTAAAAGGAATAAGGGCCAGGGGGCTTTTTGGCTACACCTTC
CASSLKGIRARGLFGYTF
>once|16|TRBV10-3|TRBJ2-7|-
TGTGCCATCAGTGAGAGGGGCCCCCCACTGCCCTACGAGCAGTACTTC
CAISERGPPLPYEQYF
>-|13|TRBV11-2|TRBJ2-7|-
TGTGCCAGCAGCTCCACTCGCTCCTACGAGCAGTACTTC
CASSSTRSYEQYF
>-|14|TRBV25-1|TRBJ2-3|-
TGTGCCAGCAGTGATCTGGGACTCACAGATACGCAGTATTTT
CASSDLGLTDTQYF
>once|13|TRBV11-1|TRBJ2-3|-
TGTGCCAGCAGCTTCCTGGGCACAGATACGCAGTATTTT
CASSFLGTDTQYF
>-|13|TRBV7-9|TRBJ1-1|-
TGTGCCAGCAGCTTTGACAGAGGCACTGAAGCTTTCTTT
CASSFDRGTEAFF
>-|15|TRBV5-1|TRBJ2-3|TRBD2
TGCGCCAGCAGCCAGGGACTAGTTGGGACAGATACGCAGTATTTT
CASSQGLVGTDTQYF
>-|16|TRBV6-1|TRBJ1-3|TRBD1
TGTGCCAGCAGTGAACGCGACAGGGTGGTACCAAACACCATATATTTT
CASSERDRVVPNTIYF
>-|17|TRBV5-4|TRBJ2-6|-
TGTGCCAGCAGCTTTGGACAGAGTTACTCTGGGGCCAACGTCCTGACTTTC
CASSFGQSYSGANVLTF
>once|15|TRBV5-4|TRBJ1-1|TRBD1
TGTGCCAGCAGCTTGGGGGGGACAGGGGGCACTGAAGCTTTCTTT
CASSLGGTGGTEAFF
>-|15|TRBV27|TRBJ2-7|-
TGTGCCAGCACCATAGGGGTCGACGGAACCTACGAGCAGTACTTC
CASTIGVDGTYEQYF
>-|14|TRBV7-3|TRBJ2-3|-
TGTGCCAGCAGCCGAGGCCCGCTCCCAGATACGCAGTATTTT
CASSRGPLPDTQYF